The next 23 T cell receptor beta chains were all read from a single sample in a study of OX40 agonist ivuxolimab in advanced cancers. The table came from immunoSEQ multiplex PCR; TCRdb's copy has only in-frame clones and leaves some out. Altogether about 77,000 clones are present, approximately 89% being singletons, with the ten largest covering around 2.1%. This specimen was CD4+ or CD8+ T cells sorted from blood, taken in a trial of the OX40 agonist ivuxolimab. The receptor set was obtained from an adult with an advanced solid tumor such as melanoma, head and neck, liver or kidney cancer.

This clone was observed a single time. The chain is built from TRBV6-5 and TRBJ1-3; D is undetermined. Germline lookup yields CDR1 MNHEY and CDR2 SVGAGI. The CDR3 length is 13 residues. The CDR3 reads CAIRAASGNTIYF. DNA for the CDR3: TGTGCAATCCGGGCGGCCTCTGGAAACACCATATATTTT.

The chain recombines TRBV10-1 with TRBJ2-2, with D perhaps matching TRBD2 (5 bases). This CDR3 has 16 amino acids. With 0 bases removed from V and 1 base from J, the gap between germline ends came to 9 bases. In germline, CDR1 is WNHNN, CDR2 SYGVQD (reference sequence). In DNA, the CDR3 is TGCGCCAGCAGTGAGTCGAGAGGGAGGAACACCGGGGAGCTGTTTTTT. Protein sequence: CASSESRGRNTGELFF.

The rearrangement links TRBV11-3 to TRBJ1-1, with 7 bases fitting TRBD1. The CDR3 covers 12 residues. V was pared by 3 bases and J by 11 bases, with 6 bases of the junction left unmatched. The germline V gene encodes CDR1 SGHNT and CDR2 YENEEA. CDR3 amino acids: CASSLEGGAAFF. CDR3 coding DNA: TGTGCCAGCAGCTTGGAAGGGGGCGCGGCTTTCTTT. Based on the CDR3 plus reference TRBV11-3 and TRBJ1-1, the full variable domain is EAGVVQSPRYKIIEKKQPVAFWCNPISGHNTLYWYLQNLGQGPELLIRYENEEAVDDSQLPKDRFSAERLKGVDSTLKIQPAELGDSAVYLCASSLEGGAAFFGQGTRLTVV.

The genes are TRBV7-9 and TRBJ2-3, with D hard to call. CDR3 length equals 11 residues. The V and J ends lost 5 bases and 5 bases respectively, with 5 bases between them. Germline V CDR1 and CDR2: SEHNR, FQNEAQ (reference sequence). The CDR3 DNA is TGTGCCAGCAGCGTCGGAGATACGCAGTATTTT. Translating it yields CASSVGDTQYF.

The J gene is TRBJ2-3, the V gene TRBV21-1; TRBD2, as called in the table, went unchecked against the DNA. TRBV21-1 is labeled a pseudogene. CDR3 size: 16 residues. CDR3 in amino acids: CASSAPNGTYTDTQYF. CDR3 DNA: TGTGCCAGCAGCGCCCCTAACGGGACTTACACAGATACGCAGTATTTT.

The chain joins TRBV18 to TRBJ2-2; 9 bases align to TRBD1. CDR3 length equals 14 residues. V shed 3 bases and J 4 bases; nucleotides not matched to a gene: 0. The germline gives CDR1 KGHSH, CDR2 LQKENI. CDR3 amino acids: CASSPGQGTGELFF. The CDR3 region has the DNA TGTGCCAGCTCACCGGGACAGGGCACCGGGGAGCTGTTTTTT.

In its sample, this clone was seen once. The rearrangement uses TRBV6-6 and TRBJ2-5, with D perhaps matching TRBD1 (6 bases). Germline CDR1 and CDR2: MNHNY and SVGAGI (reference sequence). Trimming pared 2 bases from V and 13 bases from J, leaving 17 bases between. The CDR3 totals 13 residues. CDR3 loop: CASSYAPTGTGYF. The CDR3 nucleotides are TGTGCCAGCAGTTACGCCCCGACAGGAACGGGGTACTTC.

The V gene is TRBV5-1, the J gene TRBJ2-7, with D unclear. CDR1 is SGHRS, CDR2 YFSETQ, per germline. The V end was cut by 3 bases, the J end by 2 bases, with 9 bases between. The CDR3 covers 13 residues. CDR3 region: CASSSMTTYEQYF. As DNA, the CDR3 is TGCGCCAGCAGCTCTATGACAACCTACGAGCAGTACTTC.

This rearrangement joins TRBV7-2 to TRBJ1-1; D ambiguous. V dropped 5 bases and J dropped 4 bases, with 11 bases sitting between them. The germline CDR1 and CDR2 sequences are SGHTA and FQGNSA. The CDR3 extends over 13 amino acids. CDR3 sequence reads: CASSPGVTTEAFF. The CDR3 DNA reads as TGTGCCAGCAGCCCCGGGGTGACCACTGAAGCTTTCTTT. The variable domain in full, completed from reference TRBV7-2 and TRBJ1-1, reads GAGVSQSPSNKVTEKGKDVELRCDPISGHTALYWYRQSLGQGLEFLIYFQGNSAPDKSGLPSDRFSAERTGGSVSTLTIQRTQQEDSAVYLCASSPGVTTEAFFGQGTRLTVV.

This chain joins TRBV5-1 and TRBJ1-4; unclear D gene. Germline-derived CDR1 and CDR2 are SGHRS and YFSETQ. Trimming left V 4 bases short and J 0 bases short, with 13 bases between. The CDR3 loop spans 16 amino acids. The CDR3: CASSAGLGTTNEKLFF. The CDR3 region has the DNA TGCGCCAGCAGCGCTGGCCTTGGGACAACTAATGAAAAACTGTTTTTT. The variable domain in full, completed from reference TRBV5-1 and TRBJ1-4, reads KAGVTQTPRYLIKTRGQQVTLSCSPISGHRSVSWYQQTPGQGLQFLFEYFSETQRNKGNFPGRFSGRQFSNSRSEMNVSTLELGDSALYLCASSAGLGTTNEKLFFGSGTQLSVL.

The rearrangement joins TRBV30 to TRBJ1-5, with 10 bases matching TRBD1. CDR3 length: 14 amino acids. Germline CDR1 is GTSNPN and CDR2 is SVGIG (reference sequence). V trimming: 3 bases; J trimming: 7 bases; junction bases outside the gene matches: 6. CDR3 coding DNA: TGTGCCTGGAGCGGACAGGGGGGAGGACAGCCCCAGCATTTT. This codes for CAWSGQGGGQPQHF.

This chain uses TRBV19 with TRBJ2-3; D unclear. V was cut by 11 bases and J by 1 base, with 13 bases left in between. Germline V gene lookup returns CDR1 LNHDA and CDR2 SQIVND (reference sequence). The CDR3 contains 13 residues. The CDR3 DNA reads TGTGCCCTAGGGCCCCGGGGCACAGATACGCAGTATTTT. It is translated as CALGPRGTDTQYF. The full variable domain, rest sourced from reference TRBV19 and TRBJ2-3, is DGGITQSPKYLFRKEGQNVTLSCEQNLNHDAMYWYRQDPGQGLRLIYYSQIVNDFQKGDIAEGYSVSREKKESFPLTVTSAQKNPTAFYLCALGPRGTDTQYFGPGTRLTVL.

The chain couples TRBV9 to TRBJ1-4; D gene uncertain. Trimming removed 0 bases from V and 6 bases from J, with 9 bases in between. Germline CDR1 and CDR2: SGDLS and YYNGEE. The CDR3 extends over 14 amino acids. CDR3 residues: CASSVEVADEKLFF. Written as DNA, the CDR3 is TGTGCCAGCAGCGTAGAAGTTGCCGATGAAAAACTGTTTTTT.

This sequence joins TRBV7-9 and TRBJ1-5; D is ambiguous. Trimming left V 3 bases short and J 7 bases short, with 7 bases between. The CDR3 runs 12 residues. Germline values: CDR1 SEHNR, CDR2 FQNEAQ (reference sequence). The CDR3, as DNA: TGTGCCAGCAGCTTGGGTATCCAGCCCCAGCATTTT. As protein: CASSLGIQPQHF.

This sequence joins TRBV5-4 and TRBJ1-3; TRBD1 agrees at 9 bases. V shed 4 bases and J 1 base; nucleotides not matched to a gene: 6. The CDR3 runs 16 residues. Germline-derived CDR1 and CDR2 are SGHNT and YYREEE (reference sequence). The CDR3 here is CASSPGQGRSGNTIYF. The CDR3 DNA reads as TGTGCCAGCAGCCCGGGACAGGGAAGATCTGGAAACACCATATATTTT.

The chain employs TRBV9 and TRBJ2-2, with D hard to call. Germline lookup yields CDR1 SGDLS and CDR2 YYNGEE. CDR3 length: 13 residues. V shed 0 bases and J shed 6 bases, with 6 bases lying between them. CDR3 DNA: TGTGCCAGCAGCGTAGATTGGGCCGGGGAGCTGTTTTTT. This gives the protein CASSVDWAGELFF.

The rearrangement uses TRBV2 and TRBJ2-2; 7 bases match TRBD1. The germline gives CDR1 SNHLY, CDR2 FYNNEI. Trimming at V came to 6 bases and at J to 9 bases, leaving 4 bases not matched to a gene. CDR3 length: 12 amino acids. The CDR3 sequence: CASSLQGWELFF. CDR3 coding DNA: TGTGCCAGCAGCTTACAGGGGTGGGAGCTGTTTTTT.

This sequence joins TRBV5-5 and TRBJ1-6; TRBD1 agrees at 7 bases. The CDR3 runs 17 residues. The germline CDR1 and CDR2 sequences are SGHKS and YYEKEE (reference sequence). V dropped 2 bases and J dropped 3; count of bases not matched to a gene: 8. The CDR3 region is CASSLGDSKVYNSPLHF. In DNA form, the CDR3 reads TGTGCCAGCAGCTTAGGGGACAGTAAAGTCTATAATTCACCCCTCCACTTT.

The J gene is TRBJ1-1, the V gene TRBV30; D perhaps matches TRBD1 (5 bases). V lost 4 bases to trimming and J lost 5 bases, with 14 bases between them. The CDR3 consists of 13 residues. Germline V lookup: CDR1 GTSNPN, CDR2 SVGIG (reference sequence). CDR3 sequence: CAWNPTKGTEAFF. Written as DNA, the CDR3 is TGTGCCTGGAATCCCACCAAGGGGACTGAAGCTTTCTTT.

The CDR3 spells CASRSWGDQPQHF. DNA for the CDR3: TGTGCCAGCAGATCATGGGGGGATCAGCCCCAGCATTTT. The gene calls are TRBV6-6 and TRBJ1-5; perhaps TRBD1 as D (5 bases). V was shortened by 6 bases and J by 5 bases, with 11 bases between the two germline ends. CDR1 and CDR2 from the germline V gene are MNHNY and SVGAGI (reference sequence). The CDR3 sequence is 13 residues long.

The chain carries TRBV5-5 and TRBJ2-1, with D possibly being TRBD1 (6 bases). V gave up 4 bases and J gave up 9 bases, with 17 bases separating them. The CDR3 runs 14 residues. CDR1 and CDR2 from the germline V gene are SGHKS and YYEKEE (reference sequence). The CDR3 DNA reads TGTGCCAGCAGCCTTCTAACAGGGAGCGGTGAGCAGTTCTTC. Protein: CASSLLTGSGEQFF.

This clone was counted only a few times. The genes are TRBV6-5 and TRBJ1-2; D ambiguous. Trimming took off 4 bases at V and 7 bases at J, with 13 bases between the two ends. The CDR3 loop spans 13 amino acids. Germline V gives CDR1 MNHEY, CDR2 SVGAGI. The DNA of the CDR3 is TGTGCCAGCAGTTCCGTATGGGCTCGTGGCTACACCTTC. It specifies CASSSVWARGYTF.

The V gene is TRBV5-1, the J gene TRBJ2-2; 9 positions match TRBD2. The germline CDR1 and CDR2 sequences are SGHRS and YFSETQ. With 1 base clipped from V and 7 bases from J, the junction kept 8 bases outside the gene matches. The CDR3 has 16 residues. CDR3 nucleotides: TGCGCCAGCAGCTTGATGGCTAGCGGGGTTGGCGGGGAGCTGTTTTTT. Translation: CASSLMASGVGGELFF.